Below, 18 T cell receptor beta chains from the same sample are listed, as sequenced in a study of Graves' ophthalmopathy and Graves' hyperthyroidism. Amplification targeted the TCR beta CDR3 regions, with RNA transcripts as the source material. The authors performed first-round RT-PCR with HTBI primers and then a second-round multiplex PCR. TCRdb reprocessed the multiplex PCR reads via MiXCR and lists one record per CDR3 protein. The table has over a million distinct CDR3 sequences, around a third seen once. Sequencing input: peripheral blood or thyroid tissue (not recorded which). The receptors were gathered from an adult man with Graves' hyperthyroidism.

The V and J genes are TRBV2 and TRBJ1-3; 11 nucleotides agree with TRBD1. Germline V gene lookup returns CDR1 SNHLY and CDR2 FYNNEI. With 5 bases clipped from V and 2 bases from J, the junction kept 11 bases outside the gene matches. CDR3 size: 18 residues. Here the CDR3 reads CASSPQPGTGGAGNTIYF. CDR3 bases: TGTGCCAGCAGTCCCCAACCCGGGACAGGGGGAGCTGGAAACACCATATATTTT.

This chain connects TRBV7-8 to TRBJ1-5, with TRBD1 identical over 9 bases. The CDR3 contains 20 residues. Trimming took 1 base from V and 2 from J; bases not matched to a gene: 15. CDR1 is SGHVS, CDR2 FQNEAQ, per germline. CDR3 sequence reads: CASSLDVMDRGARGNQPQHF. The CDR3 DNA sequence: TGTGCCAGCAGCTTAGATGTAATGGACAGGGGTGCGCGTGGCAATCAGCCCCAGCATTTT.

This clonotype has ten or more counts. The J gene is TRBJ2-5, the V gene TRBV10-3, with D maybe TRBD2 (5 bases). Germline V gives CDR1 ENHRY, CDR2 SYGVKD. This CDR3 contains 14 residues. V lost 10 bases and J 5 bases, leaving 20 bases between the germline ends. CDR3 residues: CATTGRNGGETQYF. CDR3 in DNA: TGTGCCACCACCGGTAGGAACGGCGGGGAGACCCAGTACTTC.

This clonotype was recorded many times. The V gene is TRBV10-3, the J gene TRBJ2-7; TRBD1 matches 12 bases. This CDR3 is built from 15 residues. CDR1 is ENHRY and CDR2 is SYGVKD in the germline V gene. V shed 6 bases, J shed 6 bases, and the junction held 9 bases outside the gene matches. The CDR3 nucleotides are TGTGCCATCAGCGAAACCGGGACAGGGGGCCTCGAGCAGTACTTC. It is translated as CAISETGTGGLEQYF.

This clonotype was detected many times. The chain uses TRBV20-1 and TRBJ1-1; possibly TRBD1 for D (6 bases). Trimming removed 6 bases from V and 11 bases from J, with 22 bases in between. This CDR3 is 13 amino acids long. Germline V gene lookup returns CDR1 DFQATT and CDR2 SNEGSKA (reference sequence). Written as DNA, the CDR3 is TGCAGTGCGAGGAGTCGGGCCGTCCAGGGGGCTTTCTTT. Translating gives CSARSRAVQGAFF.

This clonotype was seen repeatedly, ten times or more. The DNA of the CDR3 is TGCGCCAGCAGTGAGGAGACAGGGGTTACTGAAGCTTTCTTT. Protein sequence: CASSEETGVTEAFF. The chain links TRBV10-2 to TRBJ1-1, with 8 bases aligning to TRBD1. V lost 2 bases and J lost 5; bases outside the gene matches: 4. The germline V gene encodes CDR1 WSHSY and CDR2 SAAADI. The CDR3 runs 14 residues.

Many counts were recorded for this clonotype. The chain couples TRBV29-1 to TRBJ1-2; D perhaps matches TRBD1 (5 bases). CDR1 SQVTM and CDR2 ANQGSEA come from the germline V gene. Trimming cost V 2 bases and J 4 bases, with 14 bases left between them. There are 14 residues in the CDR3. CDR3 sequence: CSVESWGESYGYTF. The CDR3 bases are TGCAGCGTTGAAAGCTGGGGGGAGAGCTATGGCTACACCTTC. Drawing the rest from reference TRBV29-1 and TRBJ1-2, the complete variable domain is SAVISQKPSRDICQRGTSLTIQCQVDSQVTMMFWYRQQPGQSLTLIATANQGSEATYESGFVIDKFPISRPNLTFSTLTVSNMSPEDSSIYLCSVESWGESYGYTFGSGTRLTVV.

This clonotype has just a few counts. The CDR3 sequence is CASSLRAAGEKLFF. In nucleotides, the CDR3 is TGTGCCAGCAGCCTCCGGGCCGCGGGCGAAAAACTGTTTTTT. The chain recombines TRBV11-2 with TRBJ1-4, with D unclear. CDR3 size: 14 residues. The V gene's germline CDR1 is SGHAT and CDR2 FQNNGV. V lost 5 bases and J 8 bases, leaving 15 bases between the germline ends. The complete variable domain, with remaining parts taken from reference TRBV11-2 and TRBJ1-4, reads EAGVAQSPRYKIIEKRQSVAFWCNPISGHATLYWYQQILGQGPKLLIQFQNNGVVDDSQLPKDRFSAERLKGVDSTLKIQPAKLEDSAVYLCASSLRAAGEKLFFGSGTQLSVL.

V and J are TRBV6-5 and TRBJ1-5, with unresolved D. CDR1 is MNHEY, CDR2 SVGAGI, per germline. CDR3 length equals 16 residues. The V end was cut by 4 bases, the J end by 2 bases, with 15 bases between. CDR3 region: CASSSPVPQGNQPQHF. The CDR3 region has the DNA TGTGCCAGCAGTTCCCCGGTGCCTCAGGGCAATCAGCCCCAGCATTTT.

This clonotype occurred a few times. This rearrangement joins TRBV7-9 to TRBJ2-7, with D possibly TRBD1 on 6 matching bases. Trimming cost V 1 base and J 0 bases, with 13 bases left between them. The CDR3 is made up of 16 amino acids. Germline assignment: CDR1 SEHNR and CDR2 FQNEAQ (reference sequence). In DNA form, the CDR3 reads TGTGCCAGCAGCTTAGTTGAGGGGGAAGACTCCTACGAGCAGTACTTC. Translating it yields CASSLVEGEDSYEQYF. Supplemented by reference TRBV7-9 and TRBJ2-7, the full variable domain reads DTGVSQNPRHKITKRGQNVTFRCDPISEHNRLYWYRQTLGQGPEFLTYFQNEAQLEKSRLLSDRFSAERPKGSFSTLEIQRTEQGDSAMYLCASSLVEGEDSYEQYFGPGTRLTVT.

This clonotype came up a few times. This chain connects TRBV11-2 to TRBJ2-7; 7 bases align to TRBD2. CDR1 is SGHAT, CDR2 FQNNGV, per germline. The ends lost 1 base at V and 0 bases at J; junction bases unmatched: 6. The CDR3 is 16 residues long. The CDR3 loop reads CASSLVLRGSSYEQYF. For the CDR3, the DNA is TGTGCCAGCAGCTTAGTGTTGCGGGGGTCCTCCTACGAGCAGTACTTC.

This clonotype was recorded many times. The chain recombines TRBV5-1 with TRBJ2-7, with 8 bases aligning to TRBD1. CDR1 SGHRS and CDR2 YFSETQ come from the germline V gene. The CDR3 totals 13 residues. The V and J ends lost 3 bases and 3 bases, in that order; junction bases with no gene match: 2. The CDR3 protein is CASSWTGHYEQYF. The CDR3 bases are TGCGCCAGCAGCTGGACAGGGCACTACGAGCAGTACTTC. Filled out from reference TRBV5-1 and TRBJ2-7, the complete variable domain reads KAGVTQTPRYLIKTRGQQVTLSCSPISGHRSVSWYQQTPGQGLQFLFEYFSETQRNKGNFPGRFSGRQFSNSRSEMNVSTLELGDSALYLCASSWTGHYEQYFGPGTRLTVT.

The rearrangement links TRBV18 to TRBJ2-5; possible D gene TRBD2, 5 bases. The germline CDR1 and CDR2 sequences are KGHSH and LQKENI. V was shortened by 3 bases and J by 2 bases, with 10 bases between the two germline ends. This CDR3 is built from 14 residues. The DNA for the CDR3 is TGTGCCAGCTCACCGAAGGACTTACAAGAGACCCAGTACTTC. Translating it yields CASSPKDLQETQYF. The whole variable domain, remainder taken from reference TRBV18 and TRBJ2-5, is NAGVMQNPRHLVRRRGQEARLRCSPMKGHSHVYWYRQLPEEGLKFMVYLQKENIIDESGMPKERFSAEFPKEGPSILRIQQVVRGDSAAYFCASSPKDLQETQYFGPGTRLLVL.

This clonotype came up many times. CDR3 DNA: TGCGCCAGCAGCCAAGATGTGGGGCGAAATAATTCACCCCTCCACTTT. Its protein is CASSQDVGRNNSPLHF. The chain combines TRBV4-1 with TRBJ1-6; TRBD1 might be the D (5 bases). Germline V CDR1 and CDR2: MGHRA, YSYEKL. The CDR3 runs to 16 residues. Trimming removed 0 bases at V and 5 bases at J, with 11 bases between.

The chain is built from TRBV5-1 and TRBJ2-5, with D perhaps TRBD2 (6 bases). The CDR3 runs to 17 residues. The germline V gene encodes CDR1 SGHRS and CDR2 YFSETQ. V was shortened by 3 bases and J by 4 bases, with 22 bases between the two germline ends. The CDR3 loop reads CASSWRGSELYRETQYF. CDR3 DNA: TGCGCCAGCAGCTGGCGGGGCTCAGAACTGTACCGAGAGACCCAGTACTTC.

This clonotype has just a few counts. The chain employs TRBV7-3 and TRBJ2-5, with unresolved D. V was pared by 5 bases and J by 8 bases, with 9 bases between. Germline CDR1 SGHTA, CDR2 FQGTGA. The CDR3 totals 11 residues. For the CDR3, the DNA is TGTGCCAGCAGCACAAGACCTACCCAGTACTTC. Its translation: CASSTRPTQYF. Supplemented by reference TRBV7-3 and TRBJ2-5, the full variable domain reads GAGVSQTPSNKVTEKGKYVELRCDPISGHTALYWYRQSLGQGPEFLIYFQGTGAADDSGLPNDRFFAVRPEGSVSTLKIQRTERGDSAVYLCASSTRPTQYFGPGTRLLVL.

The rearrangement uses TRBV29-1 and TRBJ2-5; tentative D call: TRBD2 (5 bases). There are 15 residues in the CDR3. Trimming removed 6 bases at V and 4 bases at J, with 21 bases between. Germline assignment: CDR1 SQVTM and CDR2 ANQGSEA. The DNA for the CDR3 is TGCAGCGTCGCTCCCCGTAAAGGGAGTGGAGAGACCCAGTACTTC. Protein product: CSVAPRKGSGETQYF.

A word on this clonotype: At one end, the junction sequence differs from germline, possibly due to a read error. The chain recombines TRBV29-1 with TRBJ2-7; D uncertain. The CDR3 consists of 12 residues. Germline V lookup: CDR1 SQVTM, CDR2 ANQGSEA. CDR3 residues: CSPLRHPKEQYF. In DNA form, the CDR3 reads TGTAGCCCACTGCGGCACCCGAAGGAGCAGTACTTC.